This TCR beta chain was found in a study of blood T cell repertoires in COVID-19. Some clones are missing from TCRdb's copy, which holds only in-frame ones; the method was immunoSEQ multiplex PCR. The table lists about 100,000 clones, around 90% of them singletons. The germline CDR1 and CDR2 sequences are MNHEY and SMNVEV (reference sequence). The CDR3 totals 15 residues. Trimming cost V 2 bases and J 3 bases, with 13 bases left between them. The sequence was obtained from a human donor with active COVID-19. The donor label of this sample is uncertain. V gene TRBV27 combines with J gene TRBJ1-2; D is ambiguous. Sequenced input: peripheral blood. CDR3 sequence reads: CASSLRVSRDYGYTF. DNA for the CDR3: TGTGCCAGCAGTTTACGTGTTAGCCGTGACTATGGCTACACCTTC.